These 8 T cell receptor beta chains came from one sample sequenced in a study of cytomegalovirus exposure and HLA in healthy donors. This PCR relied on a set of 60 Vbeta primers and 13 Jbeta primers. The data were produced by immunoSEQ multiplex PCR, yet TCRdb's version contains in-frame clones alone and is incomplete. The table counts more than 100,000 clones; around 3.6% lies in the top ten. The sequenced sample consisted of PBMCs. The receptor set was obtained from a man aged 18 to 35 in good health and CMV-seronegative.

The chain recombines TRBV12-5 with TRBJ2-2; perhaps TRBD2 as D (6 bases). The V and J ends lost 6 bases and 1 base respectively, with 9 bases between them. The CDR3 contains 14 residues. CDR1 LGHNT and CDR2 FRNRAP come from the germline V gene. The chain's CDR3 is CASGRDLNTGELFF. The DNA for the CDR3 is TGTGCTAGTGGAAGGGACTTGAACACCGGGGAGCTGTTTTTT.

The chain couples TRBV11-2 to TRBJ2-4; the match to TRBD1 covers 10 bases. The ends lost 4 bases at V and 1 base at J; junction bases unmatched: 4. The germline V gene has CDR1 SGHAT and CDR2 FQNNGV. This CDR3 is built from 16 residues. This CDR3 is CASSSPGQGAKNIQYF. Here the CDR3 DNA reads TGTGCCAGCAGCTCCCCGGGACAGGGGGCCAAAAACATTCAGTACTTC.

The rearrangement uses TRBV7-3 and TRBJ2-5; TRBD1 might be the D (5 bases). Trimming left V 5 bases short and J 1 base short, with 14 bases between. Germline V gene data show CDR1 as SGHTA and CDR2 as FQGTGA. The CDR3 runs 15 residues. As DNA, the CDR3 is TGTGCCAGCAGCGAACAAGGGGTGTCCCAAGAGACCCAGTACTTC. This translates into CASSEQGVSQETQYF.

The rearrangement links TRBV10-3 to TRBJ1-2, with 7 bases that match TRBD1. Trimming cost V 9 bases and J 0 bases; bases outside gene matches: 1. Germline V gene sequence: CDR1 ENHRY, CDR2 SYGVKD. The CDR3 is made up of 12 amino acids. Written as DNA, the CDR3 is TGTGCCATAGGGACAGCTAACTATGGCTACACCTTC. Protein product: CAIGTANYGYTF.

The chain has TRBV7-6 and TRBJ1-2; D is possibly TRBD1 (5 bases). Trimming shortened V by 1 base and J by 7 bases, and 13 bases separated the two germline ends. This CDR3 has 14 residues. The germline V gene has CDR1 SGHVS and CDR2 FNYEAQ. In nucleotides, the CDR3 is TGTGCCAGCAGCTTAGAACCCGGAGGGGTTGGCTACACCTTC. Protein product: CASSLEPGGVGYTF.

This chain links TRBV2 with TRBJ2-5; D might be TRBD2 (5 bases). CDR1 is SNHLY and CDR2 is FYNNEI in the germline V gene. V lost 6 bases and J 2 bases, leaving 7 bases between the germline ends. The CDR3 sequence is 12 residues long. The DNA of the CDR3 is TGTGCCAGCAGCGGAGGTCAAGAGACCCAGTACTTC. This encodes CASSGGQETQYF.

This chain connects TRBV27 to TRBJ1-2, with D tentatively TRBD1 (6 bases). CDR1 is MNHEY and CDR2 is SMNVEV in the germline V gene (reference sequence). Trimming shortened V by 5 bases and J by 4 bases, and 17 bases separated the two germline ends. This CDR3 has 15 amino acids. The CDR3 sequence: CASSPGVNVVYGYTF. The CDR3 region has the DNA TGTGCCAGCAGTCCAGGGGTAAATGTGGTCTATGGCTACACCTTC.

This chain uses TRBV28 with TRBJ2-7; possibly TRBD1 for D (6 bases). CDR1 is MDHEN and CDR2 is SYDVKM in the germline V gene. The CDR3 runs 15 residues. Trimming shortened V by 6 bases and J by 3 bases, and 18 bases separated the two germline ends. The CDR3 region has the DNA TGTGCCAGCAGCCTCCAGGGGAGCGGAAACTACGAGCAGTACTTC. Protein product: CASSLQGSGNYEQYF.